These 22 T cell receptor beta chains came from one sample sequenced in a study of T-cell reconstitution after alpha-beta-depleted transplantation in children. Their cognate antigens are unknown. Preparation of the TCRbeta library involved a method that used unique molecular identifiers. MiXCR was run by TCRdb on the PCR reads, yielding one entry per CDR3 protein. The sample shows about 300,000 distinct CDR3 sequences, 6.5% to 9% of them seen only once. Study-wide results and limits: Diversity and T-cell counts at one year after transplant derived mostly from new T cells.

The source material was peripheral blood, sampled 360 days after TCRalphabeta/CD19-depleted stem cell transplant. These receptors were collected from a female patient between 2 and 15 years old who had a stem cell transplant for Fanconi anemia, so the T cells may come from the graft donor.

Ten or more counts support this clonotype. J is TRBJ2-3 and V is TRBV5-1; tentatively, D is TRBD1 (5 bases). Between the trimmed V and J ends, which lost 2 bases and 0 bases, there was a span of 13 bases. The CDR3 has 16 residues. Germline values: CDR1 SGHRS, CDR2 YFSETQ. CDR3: CASSFGNTGSTDTQYF. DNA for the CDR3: TGCGCCAGCAGCTTTGGGAACACAGGAAGCACAGATACGCAGTATTTT.

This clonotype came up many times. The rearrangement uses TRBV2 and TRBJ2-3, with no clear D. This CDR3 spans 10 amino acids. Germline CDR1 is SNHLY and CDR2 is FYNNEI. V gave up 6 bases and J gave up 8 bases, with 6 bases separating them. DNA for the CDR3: TGTGCCAGCAGGTTGGCTACGCAGTATTTT. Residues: CASRLATQYF.

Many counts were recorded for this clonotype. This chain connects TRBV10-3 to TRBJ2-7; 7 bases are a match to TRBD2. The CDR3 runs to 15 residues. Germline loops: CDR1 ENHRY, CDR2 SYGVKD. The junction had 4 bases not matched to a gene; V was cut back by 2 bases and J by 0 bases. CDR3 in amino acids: CAISETGGNSYEQYF. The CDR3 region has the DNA TGTGCCATCAGTGAGACGGGGGGAAACTCCTACGAGCAGTACTTC.

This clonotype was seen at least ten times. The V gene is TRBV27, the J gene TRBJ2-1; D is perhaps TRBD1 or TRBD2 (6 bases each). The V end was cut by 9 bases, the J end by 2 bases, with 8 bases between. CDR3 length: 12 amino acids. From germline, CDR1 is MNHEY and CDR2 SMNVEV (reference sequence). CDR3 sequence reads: CASRGAYNEQFF. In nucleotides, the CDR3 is TGTGCCAGTAGGGGGGCCTACAATGAGCAGTTCTTC.

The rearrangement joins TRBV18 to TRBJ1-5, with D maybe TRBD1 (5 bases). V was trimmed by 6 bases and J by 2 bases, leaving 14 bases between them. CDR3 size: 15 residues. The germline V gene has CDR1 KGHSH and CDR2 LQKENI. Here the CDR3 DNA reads TGTGCCAGCTCGCCAGGGTTCAATGGCAATCAGCCCCAGCATTTT. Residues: CASSPGFNGNQPQHF.

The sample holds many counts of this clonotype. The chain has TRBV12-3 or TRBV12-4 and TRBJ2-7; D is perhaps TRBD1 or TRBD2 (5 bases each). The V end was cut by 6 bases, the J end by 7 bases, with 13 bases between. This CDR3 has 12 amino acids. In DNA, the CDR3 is TGTGCCAGCAGCCCCGGGACGGGTGAGCAGTACTTC. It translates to CASSPGTGEQYF.

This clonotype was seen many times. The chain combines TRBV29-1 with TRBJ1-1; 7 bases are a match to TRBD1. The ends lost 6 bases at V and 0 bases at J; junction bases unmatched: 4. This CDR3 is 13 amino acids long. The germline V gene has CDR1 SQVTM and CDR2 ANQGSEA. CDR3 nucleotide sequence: TGCAGCGTCCAGGGGGTTTTGAACACTGAAGCTTTCTTT. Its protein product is CSVQGVLNTEAFF.

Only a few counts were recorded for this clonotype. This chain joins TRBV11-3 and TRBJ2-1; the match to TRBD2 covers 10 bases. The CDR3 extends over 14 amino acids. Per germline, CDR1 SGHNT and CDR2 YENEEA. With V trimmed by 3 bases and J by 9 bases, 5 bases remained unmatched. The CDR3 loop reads CASSLGTSEGEQFF. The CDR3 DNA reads TGTGCCAGCAGCTTGGGGACTAGCGAGGGTGAGCAGTTCTTC.

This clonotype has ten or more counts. The CDR3 DNA is TGTGCCAGCAGTAGAAGAACTAGCGGGGTTTACGAGCAGTACTTC. It encodes CASSRRTSGVYEQYF. The chain links TRBV6-1 to TRBJ2-7; TRBD2 agrees at 10 bases. This CDR3 contains 15 residues. CDR1 is MNHNS and CDR2 is SASEGT in the germline V gene. The ends lost 5 bases at V and 4 bases at J; junction bases unmatched: 8.

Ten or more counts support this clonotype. The CDR3 protein is CASSQAVGNTGELFF. DNA of the CDR3: TGTGCCAGCAGCCAAGCTGTAGGGAACACCGGGGAGCTGTTTTTT. The chain uses TRBV3-1 and TRBJ2-2; D not resolved. There are 15 residues in the CDR3. The germline gives CDR1 LGHDT, CDR2 YNNKEL (reference sequence). The V and J ends lost 1 base and 1 base respectively, with 7 bases between them.

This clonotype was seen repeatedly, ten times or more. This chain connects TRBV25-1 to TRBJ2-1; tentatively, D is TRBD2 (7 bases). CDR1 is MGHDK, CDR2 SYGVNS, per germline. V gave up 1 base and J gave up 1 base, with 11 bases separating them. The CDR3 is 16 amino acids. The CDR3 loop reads CASSELGGASYNEQFF. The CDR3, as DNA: TGTGCCAGCAGTGAATTGGGGGGGGCATCCTACAATGAGCAGTTCTTC.

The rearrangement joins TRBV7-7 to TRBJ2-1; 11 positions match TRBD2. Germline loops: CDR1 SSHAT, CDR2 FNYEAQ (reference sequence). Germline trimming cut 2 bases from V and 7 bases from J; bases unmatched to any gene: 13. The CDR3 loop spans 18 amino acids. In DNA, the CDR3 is TGTGCCAGCAGCTTAAAACTAGCGGGAGTGACGGGTTGGAATGAGCAGTTCTTC. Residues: CASSLKLAGVTGWNEQFF.

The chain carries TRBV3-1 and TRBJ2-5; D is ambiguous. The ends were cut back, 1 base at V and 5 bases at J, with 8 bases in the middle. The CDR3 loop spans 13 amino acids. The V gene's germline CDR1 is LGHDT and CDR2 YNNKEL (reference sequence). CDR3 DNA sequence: TGTGCCAGCAGCCAAGGCATTACGGAGACCCAGTACTTC. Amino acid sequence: CASSQGITETQYF.

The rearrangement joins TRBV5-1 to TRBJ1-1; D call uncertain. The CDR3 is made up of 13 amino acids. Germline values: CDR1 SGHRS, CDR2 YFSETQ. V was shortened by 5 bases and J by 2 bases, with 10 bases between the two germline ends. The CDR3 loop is CASSMGPNTEAFF. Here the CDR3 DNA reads TGCGCCAGCAGTATGGGTCCCAACACTGAAGCTTTCTTT.

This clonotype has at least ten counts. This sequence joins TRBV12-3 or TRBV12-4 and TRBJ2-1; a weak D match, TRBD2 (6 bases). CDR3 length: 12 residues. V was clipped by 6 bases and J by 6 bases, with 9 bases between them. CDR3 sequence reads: CASRGGPNEQFF. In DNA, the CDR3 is TGTGCCAGCAGAGGAGGGCCCAATGAGCAGTTCTTC.

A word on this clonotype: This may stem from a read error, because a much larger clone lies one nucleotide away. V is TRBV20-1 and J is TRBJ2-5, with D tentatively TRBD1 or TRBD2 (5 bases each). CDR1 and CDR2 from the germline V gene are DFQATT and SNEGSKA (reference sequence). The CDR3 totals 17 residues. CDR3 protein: CCARGPASQGSQETQYF. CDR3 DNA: TGCTGTGCTAGAGGGCCAGCGTCCCAGGGAAGCCAAGAGACCCAGTACTTC.

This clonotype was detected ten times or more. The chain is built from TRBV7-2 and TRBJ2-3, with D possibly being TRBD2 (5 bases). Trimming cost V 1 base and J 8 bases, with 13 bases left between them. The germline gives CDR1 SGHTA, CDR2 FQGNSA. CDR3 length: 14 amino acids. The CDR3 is CASSLGSLGGTQYF. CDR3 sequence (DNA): TGTGCCAGCAGCTTAGGATCACTAGGTGGTACGCAGTATTTT.

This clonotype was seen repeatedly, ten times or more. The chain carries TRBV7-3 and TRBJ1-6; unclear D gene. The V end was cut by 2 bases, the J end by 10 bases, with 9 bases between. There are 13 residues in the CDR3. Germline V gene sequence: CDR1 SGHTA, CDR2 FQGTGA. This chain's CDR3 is CASSLRNGSPLHF. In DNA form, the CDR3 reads TGTGCCAGCAGCTTACGTAATGGATCACCCCTCCACTTT.

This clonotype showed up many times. This chain's CDR3 is CASSLVPVLTDTQYF. For the CDR3, the DNA is TGTGCCAGCAGCTTAGTCCCCGTCCTCACAGATACGCAGTATTTT. This chain uses TRBV7-2 with TRBJ2-3; D remains ambiguous. The CDR3 has 15 residues. The germline gives CDR1 SGHTA, CDR2 FQGNSA. Between the trimmed V and J ends, which lost 1 base and 2 bases, there was a span of 10 bases.

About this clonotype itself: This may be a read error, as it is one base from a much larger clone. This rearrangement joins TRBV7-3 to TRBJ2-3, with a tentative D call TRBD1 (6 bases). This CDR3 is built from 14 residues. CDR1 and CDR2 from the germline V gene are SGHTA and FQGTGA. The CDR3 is CASSLRGNTDMQYF. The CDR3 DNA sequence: TGTGCCAGCAGCTTGAGGGGGAACACAGATATGCAGTATTTT.

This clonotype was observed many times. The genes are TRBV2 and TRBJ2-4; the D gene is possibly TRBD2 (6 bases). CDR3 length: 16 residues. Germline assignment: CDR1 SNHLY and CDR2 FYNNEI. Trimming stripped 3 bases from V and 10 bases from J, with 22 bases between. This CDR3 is CASSDPRRGMWGIQYF. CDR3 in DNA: TGTGCCAGCAGTGACCCCAGACGGGGGATGTGGGGGATTCAGTACTTC.

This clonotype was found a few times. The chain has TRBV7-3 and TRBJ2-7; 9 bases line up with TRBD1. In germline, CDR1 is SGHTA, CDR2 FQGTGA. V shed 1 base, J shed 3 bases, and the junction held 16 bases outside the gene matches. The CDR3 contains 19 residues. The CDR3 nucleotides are TGTGCCAGCAGCTTAAAAGACGGGGAACCGGGACAGGGCCTCTACGAGCAGTACTTC. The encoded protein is CASSLKDGEPGQGLYEQYF.